Here is one T cell receptor (beta chain) with its context. Which antigen it targets is not known. The sample holds no much larger clone one base away, and base qualities are not on file. This record comes from a study of identical twins (dated by TCRdb to 2016 to 2017). Background for the entire study: To test whether fetal clonotypes persist, this study deep-sequenced TCR alpha and beta repertoires from monozygotic twins, from unrelated adults of various ages, and from cord blood. To rule out contamination, the twin experiments were replicated at different times with different library preparation protocols. On the study overall, not on this receptor specifically: Abundant cord blood beta clonotypes carried fewer insertions; young adult naive repertoires showed a weaker similar trend, while memory repertoires showed none. Out-of-frame TCR alpha sharing in monozygotic twins was systematically underestimated by recombination models, whereas sharing between unrelated individuals was in agreement with the recombination models. Compared with coincidental sharing between unrelated individuals, an excess of low generation-probability sequences was observed among out-of-frame TCR alpha sequences shared between twins. Zero-insertion analyses could be partly confounded by invariant T cells such as MAIT and iNKT, although diverse VJ usage argued against such confounding for most clonotypes. Because the same donors could not be followed over many years, the conclusions depended on cross-sectional statistical analysis. In beta out-of-frame sequences, excess twin sharing was weaker, because having fewer shared sequences lowered the signal-to-noise ratio.

All donors were healthy Caucasians. Three pairs of female monozygotic twins, all aged about 18 to 29 years, made up the twin cohort. Peripheral blood mononuclear cells were the source from which RNA for the TCR libraries was isolated. From its cysteine to its phenylalanine, the CDR3 spans 12 amino acids. The retained sequence is limited to the CDR3, 36 bases, with the frame set at the first base. CDR1 and CDR2 are read off the germline V gene (reference sequence) as SEHNR and FQNEAQ. Cut back by 6 bases and 5 bases, the V and J ends lie 8 bases apart. To prepare the library, 5' RACE was applied. Sequencing took place on an Illumina HiSeq 2000. Template switching introduced a universal primer binding site; the final cDNA contained a unique molecular identifier, enabling accurate counting of TCR cDNA molecules. First-strand cDNA for TCR alpha and beta chains was synthesized from specific primers in the conserved constant-segment region. To control for contamination, every cDNA library carried two barcodes: a SMART-Mk sample barcode plus Illumina barcodes. TruSeq adapter sequences and Illumina sample barcodes were added in two successive PCR steps. Sequencing of the TCR alpha and beta cDNA libraries was done on the Illumina HiSeq platform using custom primers. The study's own analysis went as follows. MiGEC was used to process raw reads and extract unique molecular identifiers, and MiXCR was used to find CDR3 positions. Recombination models were inferred per individual with the repgenHMM and IGoR tools using an EM algorithm. The tcR package in R was used for shared clonotype analysis, with sharing normalized by the product of cloneset sizes. To study raw recombination free of thymic and clonal selection effects, out-of-frame nonproductive sequences were analyzed. The public reads were quality trimmed at Q25 with fastp and then assembled into clones with MiXCR by TCRdb, keeping productive beta chains. For every CDR3 protein sequence, its rows merge into one entry that carries the most common genes and DNA. What appears here as the V and J calls and clone size reflects TCRdb's work, not the paper's. The sample table holds roughly 690,000 distinct CDR3 sequences, of which around 20% were seen once. The ten biggest clones cover 4% to 4.5% of the sample.

This sample was shared with a second study, whose subject was T cells expressing NK-cell markers. The second paper further reports: Three sorted T-cell subsets (CD3+CD56+NKG2C+, CD3+CD56+NKG2C- and CD3+CD56-NKG2C+) from about 8 donors had their TCR beta-chain repertoires profiled. Among the eight sequenced donors, seven were HCMV-seropositive and one was HCMV-seronegative. To restrict sorting to alphabetaTCR-expressing T cells, an anti-gammadeltaTCR antibody was added in several experiments. In roughly 6 donors, the dominant CD3+CD56+NKG2C+ clonotypes ranked among the top 10 CD8+ clonotypes, making up roughly 1.0-8% of CD8+ T cells. Those dominant clonotypes were again the most abundant among CD3+CD56-NKG2C+ cells in a handful of donors, at roughly 25-65%. Whether the expanded NKG2C-expressing T cell clones were specific for HCMV antigens remained unclear. All eight donors whose samples were sequenced were randomly selected healthy volunteers, three of them men and five women. A commercial ELISA kit detecting HCMV-specific IgG in serum was used to determine HCMV serostatus. For roughly six donors, bulk peripheral blood T-cell repertoires were additionally sequenced from unsorted PBMC. MIGEC was used to demultiplex reads and group reads by UMI, and MiTCR was used to assemble and quantify clonotypes. To exclude erroneous sequences, only TCR cDNA sequences supported by at least two reads were retained. The tcR package was used for downstream repertoire analysis, with clonotypes matched between fractions based on CDR3 nucleotide sequence plus V segment. VDJmatch was used to annotate antigen specificity against VDJdb, with one amino acid substitution in CDR3 allowed.

The sequencing sample was made of PBMCs. The receptor was derived from a woman aged 18-29 years in good health. The chain couples TRBV7-9 to TRBJ2-1, with no D gene named confidently. The bases read TGTGCCAGCAGTCCCAACGACAATGAGCAGTTCTTC. This codes for CASSPNDNEQFF.